This T cell receptor (beta chain) was recovered during a study of glioma-infiltrating T cells. Study outcomes and limitations: Tissue-blood divergence was below expectation in non-neoplastic patients, above in gliomas.

Amplification of TCR alpha and beta CDR3 regions from RNA used iRepertoire nested multiplex PCR. For one-step reverse transcription and amplification, about 90-400 ng of tissue mRNA or PBMC total RNA was used. TCRdb called the multiplex PCR reads again in MiXCR, with one record for every CDR3 protein. This sample has about 110,000 distinct CDR3 sequences, with less than 30% found just once. The CDR3 contains 15 residues. The junction had 6 bases not matched to a gene; V was cut back by 3 bases and J by 2 bases. Germline V gene data show CDR1 as MGHRA and CDR2 as YSYEKL. This clonotype was detected many times. The antigen remains undetermined.

The genes are TRBV4-1 and TRBJ2-7; 8 bases are a match to TRBD1. The sequenced sample consisted of glioma tissue, nonneoplastic brain tissue, or PBMCs (not recorded which). The TCR was taken from a human donor with low-grade glioma or glioblastoma, undergoing nonglioma brain surgery, or in good health (not recorded which). CDR3 nucleotide sequence: TGCGCCAGCAGCCACAGGACAGGGAGTCCCTACGAGCAGTACTTC. Protein: CASSHRTGSPYEQYF.